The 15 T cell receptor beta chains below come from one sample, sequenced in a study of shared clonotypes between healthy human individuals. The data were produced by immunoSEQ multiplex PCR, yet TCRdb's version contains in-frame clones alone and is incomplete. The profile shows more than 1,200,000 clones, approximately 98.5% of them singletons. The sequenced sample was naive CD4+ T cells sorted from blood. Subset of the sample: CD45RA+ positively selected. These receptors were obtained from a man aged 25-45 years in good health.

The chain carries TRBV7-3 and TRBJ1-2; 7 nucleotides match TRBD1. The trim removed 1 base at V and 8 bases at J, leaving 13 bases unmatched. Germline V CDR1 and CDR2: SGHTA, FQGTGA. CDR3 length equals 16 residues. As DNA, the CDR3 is TGTGCCAGCAGCTTAAGGGGGACAGCTCAATCCCACGGCTACACCTTC. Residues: CASSLRGTAQSHGYTF.

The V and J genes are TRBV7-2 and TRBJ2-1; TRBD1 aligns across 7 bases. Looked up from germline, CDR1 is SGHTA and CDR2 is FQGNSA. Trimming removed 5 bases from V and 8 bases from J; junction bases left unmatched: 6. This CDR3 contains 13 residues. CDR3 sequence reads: CASSLLQGYEQFF. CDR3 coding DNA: TGTGCCAGCAGCCTATTACAGGGGTATGAGCAGTTCTTC.

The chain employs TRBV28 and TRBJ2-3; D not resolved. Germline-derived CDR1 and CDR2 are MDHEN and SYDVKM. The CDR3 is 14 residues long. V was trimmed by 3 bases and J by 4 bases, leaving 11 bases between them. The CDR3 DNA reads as TGTGCCAGCAGTTTCTCGACACGGGCAGATACGCAGTATTTT. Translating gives CASSFSTRADTQYF.

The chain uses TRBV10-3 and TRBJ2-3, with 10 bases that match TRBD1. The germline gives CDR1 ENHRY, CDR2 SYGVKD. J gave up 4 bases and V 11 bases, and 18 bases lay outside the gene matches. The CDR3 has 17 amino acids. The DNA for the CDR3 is TGTGCCGCACCGCTAAATTGGGGACAGGGGTGGTCAGATACGCAGTATTTT. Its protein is CAAPLNWGQGWSDTQYF.

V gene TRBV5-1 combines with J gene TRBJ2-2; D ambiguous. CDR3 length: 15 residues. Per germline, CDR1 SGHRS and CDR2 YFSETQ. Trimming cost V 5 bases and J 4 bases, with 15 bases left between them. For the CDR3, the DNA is TGCGCCAGCAGGGGGATCGAAGTCGTCACCGGGGAGCTGTTTTTT. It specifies CASRGIEVVTGELFF. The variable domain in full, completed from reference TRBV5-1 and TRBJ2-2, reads KAGVTQTPRYLIKTRGQQVTLSCSPISGHRSVSWYQQTPGQGLQFLFEYFSETQRNKGNFPGRFSGRQFSNSRSEMNVSTLELGDSALYLCASRGIEVVTGELFFGEGSRLTVL.

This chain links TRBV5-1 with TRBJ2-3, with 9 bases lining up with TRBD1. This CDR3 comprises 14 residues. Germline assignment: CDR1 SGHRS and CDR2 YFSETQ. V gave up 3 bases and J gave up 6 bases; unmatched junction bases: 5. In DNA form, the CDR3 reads TGCGCCAGCAGCTGGGGGGACAGGGAGGATACGCAGTATTTT. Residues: CASSWGDREDTQYF.

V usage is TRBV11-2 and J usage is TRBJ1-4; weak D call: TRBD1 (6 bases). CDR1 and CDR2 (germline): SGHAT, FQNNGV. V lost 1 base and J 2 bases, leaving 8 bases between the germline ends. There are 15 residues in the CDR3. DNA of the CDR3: TGTGCCAGCAGCTTAGGAGGGGGGACTAATGAAAAACTGTTTTTT. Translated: CASSLGGGTNEKLFF.

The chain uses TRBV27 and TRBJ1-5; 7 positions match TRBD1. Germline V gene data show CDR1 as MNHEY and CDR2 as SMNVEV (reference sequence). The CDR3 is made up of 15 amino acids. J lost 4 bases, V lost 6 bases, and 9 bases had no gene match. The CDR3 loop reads CASRVDRHPNQPQHF. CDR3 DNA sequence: TGTGCCAGCAGGGTGGACAGGCATCCAAATCAGCCCCAGCATTTT.

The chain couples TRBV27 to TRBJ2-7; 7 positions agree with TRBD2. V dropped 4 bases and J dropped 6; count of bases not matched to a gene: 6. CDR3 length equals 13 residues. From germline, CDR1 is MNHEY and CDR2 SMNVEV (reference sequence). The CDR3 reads CASSSGRAPEQYF. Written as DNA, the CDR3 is TGTGCCAGCAGTTCAGGGAGGGCCCCCGAGCAGTACTTC.

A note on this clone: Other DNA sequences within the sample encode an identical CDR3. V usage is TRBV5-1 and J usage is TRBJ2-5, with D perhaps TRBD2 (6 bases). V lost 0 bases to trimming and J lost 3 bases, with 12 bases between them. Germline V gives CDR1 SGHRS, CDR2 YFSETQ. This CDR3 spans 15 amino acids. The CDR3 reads CASSLAGTAEETQYF. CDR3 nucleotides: TGCGCCAGCAGCTTGGCCGGGACTGCCGAAGAGACCCAGTACTTC.

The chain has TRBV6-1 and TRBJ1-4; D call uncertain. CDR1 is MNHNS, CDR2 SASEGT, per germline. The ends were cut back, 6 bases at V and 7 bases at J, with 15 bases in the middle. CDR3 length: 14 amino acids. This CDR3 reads CASSMNDMGEKLFF. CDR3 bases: TGTGCCAGCAGCATGAACGACATGGGTGAAAAACTGTTTTTT.

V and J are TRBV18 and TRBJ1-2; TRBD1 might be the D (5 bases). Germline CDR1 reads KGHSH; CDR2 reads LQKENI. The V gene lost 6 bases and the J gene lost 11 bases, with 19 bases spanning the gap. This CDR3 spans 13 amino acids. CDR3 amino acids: CASSPSRDRTYTF. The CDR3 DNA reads TGTGCCAGCTCGCCATCCCGGGACCGAACTTACACCTTC.

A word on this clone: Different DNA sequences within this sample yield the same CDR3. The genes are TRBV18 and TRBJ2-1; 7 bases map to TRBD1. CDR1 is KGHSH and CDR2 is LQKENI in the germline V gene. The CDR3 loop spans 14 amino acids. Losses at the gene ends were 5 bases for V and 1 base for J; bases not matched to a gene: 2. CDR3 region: CASSRQGSYNEQFF. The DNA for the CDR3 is TGTGCCAGCTCAAGACAGGGATCCTACAATGAGCAGTTCTTC.

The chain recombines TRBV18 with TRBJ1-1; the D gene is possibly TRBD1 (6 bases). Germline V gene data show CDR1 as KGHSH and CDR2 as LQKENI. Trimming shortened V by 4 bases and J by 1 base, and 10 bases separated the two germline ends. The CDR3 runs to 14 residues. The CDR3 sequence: CASSQTQGNTEAFF. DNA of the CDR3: TGTGCCAGCTCACAAACACAGGGGAACACTGAAGCTTTCTTT.

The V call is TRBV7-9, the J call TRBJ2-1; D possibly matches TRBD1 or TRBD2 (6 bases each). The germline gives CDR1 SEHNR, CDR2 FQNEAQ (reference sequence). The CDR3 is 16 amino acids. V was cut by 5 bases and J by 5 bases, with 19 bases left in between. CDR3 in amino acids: CASSGRGRGTNNEQFF. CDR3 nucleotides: TGTGCCAGCAGCGGACGTGGGCGCGGGACAAACAATGAGCAGTTCTTC.